This T cell receptor (beta chain) was sequenced in a study of shared clonotypes between healthy human individuals. This CDR3 has 13 amino acids. J gave up 8 bases and V 3 bases, and 6 bases lay outside the gene matches. Per germline, CDR1 SGHRS and CDR2 YFSETQ. Method: immunoSEQ multiplex PCR; TCRdb's copy keeps in-frame clones and lacks some. The sample has 2,500,000 or so clones; around 90% are singletons. Sequences were obtained from naive CD4+ T cells from PBMCs. This sample's subset: CD45RA+ positively selected. The chain combines TRBV5-1 with TRBJ1-2; 8 positions match TRBD1. The receptor was isolated from a man in his late teens or twenties in good health. Some clones in this sample may be carry-over from other donors' samples. The DNA for the CDR3 is TGCGCCAGCAGCTCCCCGACAGGGGACGGCTACACCTTC. It specifies CASSSPTGDGYTF. Filled out from reference TRBV5-1 and TRBJ1-2, the complete variable domain reads KAGVTQTPRYLIKTRGQQVTLSCSPISGHRSVSWYQQTPGQGLQFLFEYFSETQRNKGNFPGRFSGRQFSNSRSEMNVSTLELGDSALYLCASSSPTGDGYTFGSGTRLTVV.